Listed here are 21 T cell receptor beta chains from one sample, sequenced in a study of blood T cell repertoires in COVID-19. Generated by immunoSEQ multiplex PCR, the TCRdb table keeps only in-frame clones and is missing some. The sample shows roughly 190,000 clones, around nine tenths of them seen only once. Sequencing was performed on peripheral blood. Receptors were obtained from a young man with acute or convalescent COVID-19.

A single count supports this clone. The gene calls are TRBV7-6 and TRBJ2-4; 8 positions match TRBD1. CDR1 is SGHVS, CDR2 FNYEAQ, per germline. After removal of 4 bases from V and 6 bases from J, the junction contained 8 bases not matched to a gene. There are 15 residues in the CDR3. CDR3 sequence (DNA): TGTGCCAGCAGCTCCCGTCCAGGACAGGGAAACATTCAGTACTTC. Translation: CASSSRPGQGNIQYF. The whole variable domain, remainder taken from reference TRBV7-6 and TRBJ2-4, is GAGVSQSPRYKVTKRGQDVALRCDPISGHVSLYWYRQALGQGPEFLTYFNYEAQQDKSGLPNDRFSAERPEGSISTLTIQRTEQRDSAMYRCASSSRPGQGNIQYFGAGTRLSVL.

This clone was counted a single time. J is TRBJ2-2 and V is TRBV11-2; D is undetermined. Germline loops: CDR1 SGHAT, CDR2 FQNNGV. The CDR3 consists of 15 residues. V lost 4 bases and J 4 bases, leaving 13 bases between the germline ends. The CDR3 DNA sequence: TGTGCCAGCAGCTCCCACGCCACCGGCACCGGGGAGCTGTTTTTT. Encoded protein: CASSSHATGTGELFF.

This chain joins TRBV10-3 and TRBJ1-2; 12 positions agree with TRBD1. There are 16 residues in the CDR3. Germline loops: CDR1 ENHRY, CDR2 SYGVKD. V dropped 7 bases and J dropped 2; count of bases not matched to a gene: 8. This CDR3 reads CAIKGTGGAGNYGYTF. The CDR3 DNA follows: TGTGCCATCAAAGGGACAGGGGGCGCCGGGAACTATGGCTACACCTTC.

The chain links TRBV4-1 to TRBJ2-3; D is perhaps TRBD2 (5 bases). CDR3 length: 12 amino acids. V was shortened by 1 base and J by 8 bases, with 7 bases between the two germline ends. Looked up from germline, CDR1 is MGHRA and CDR2 is YSYEKL. DNA of the CDR3: TGCGCCAGCAGCCAAGTTGCGGGTACGCAGTATTTT. This sequence encodes CASSQVAGTQYF.

The CDR3 loop reads CSASSRGGQADTQYF. In DNA, the CDR3 is TGCAGTGCTAGTTCGCGGGGGGGCCAAGCAGATACGCAGTATTTT. This chain uses TRBV20-1 with TRBJ2-3; 9 nucleotides agree with TRBD2. Germline-derived CDR1 and CDR2 are DFQATT and SNEGSKA (reference sequence). Trimming removed 3 bases from V and 4 bases from J; junction bases left unmatched: 8. CDR3 size: 15 residues.

This sequence joins TRBV2 and TRBJ1-6, with D possibly TRBD1 on 6 matching bases. CDR1 SNHLY and CDR2 FYNNEI come from the germline V gene. The germline V and J ends were trimmed by 5 bases and 5 bases, with 10 bases remaining between them. This CDR3 has 14 amino acids. The CDR3 DNA sequence: TGTGCCAGCAGTCGCGGACAGAATAATTCACCCCTCCACTTT. Protein sequence: CASSRGQNNSPLHF.

The V gene is TRBV5-1, the J gene TRBJ1-2; 7 positions match TRBD1. Trimming took 4 bases from V and 8 from J; bases not matched to a gene: 11. There are 14 residues in the CDR3. CDR1 and CDR2 from the germline V gene are SGHRS and YFSETQ. Written as DNA, the CDR3 is TGCGCCAGCAGCCCCGGCCCGCAGGGGGGCGGCTACACCTTC. This encodes CASSPGPQGGGYTF. The variable domain in full, with the rest retrieved from reference TRBV5-1 and TRBJ1-2, is KAGVTQTPRYLIKTRGQQVTLSCSPISGHRSVSWYQQTPGQGLQFLFEYFSETQRNKGNFPGRFSGRQFSNSRSEMNVSTLELGDSALYLCASSPGPQGGGYTFGSGTRLTVV.

This clone was recorded only once. The gene calls are TRBV3-1 (or the pseudogene TRBV3-2) and TRBJ2-3, with 7 bases matching TRBD2. The CDR3 is made up of 16 amino acids. V lost 4 bases to trimming and J lost 2 bases; unmatched junction nucleotides: 9. Germline-derived CDR1 and CDR2 are LGHDT and YNNKEL (reference sequence). CDR3 nucleotide sequence: TGTGCCAGCAGCCCCCAAAGGAGCGGGGTCACAGATACGCAGTATTTT. This gives the protein CASSPQRSGVTDTQYF.

The chain is built from TRBV2 and TRBJ2-3, with a weak D call TRBD2 (5 bases). Germline V gene sequence: CDR1 SNHLY, CDR2 FYNNEI. V lost 3 bases and J 4 bases, leaving 11 bases between the germline ends. The CDR3 loop spans 14 amino acids. The CDR3 loop reads CASSDPSTADTQYF. CDR3 sequence (DNA): TGTGCCAGCAGTGACCCTAGCACAGCAGATACGCAGTATTTT.

This chain connects TRBV28 to TRBJ2-1, with 14 bases lining up with TRBD2. The CDR3 totals 15 residues. The V and J ends lost 4 bases and 11 bases, in that order; junction bases with no gene match: 7. Germline CDR1 and CDR2: MDHEN and SYDVKM. The CDR3 region is CASSSGGLAGEQQFF. For the CDR3, the DNA is TGTGCCAGCAGTTCAGGGGGACTAGCGGGGGAGCAGCAGTTCTTC.

The genes are TRBV5-1 and TRBJ1-2, with D maybe TRBD1 (5 bases). Per germline, CDR1 SGHRS and CDR2 YFSETQ. V was clipped by 4 bases and J by 4 bases, with 23 bases between them. This CDR3 spans 17 amino acids. The CDR3 DNA is TGCGCCAGCAGCCAAAACTTCAGAGGGACTTTTAGCTATGGCTACACCTTC. It codes for CASSQNFRGTFSYGYTF.

The gene calls are TRBV10-3 and TRBJ1-1, with TRBD1 as a possible D gene (6 bases). V was clipped by 2 bases and J by 2 bases, with 18 bases between them. The germline V gene encodes CDR1 ENHRY and CDR2 SYGVKD. This CDR3 has 17 residues. Here the CDR3 reads CAISEAEAGARNTEAFF. The CDR3 coding sequence is TGTGCCATCAGTGAGGCTGAGGCAGGGGCCCGAAACACTGAAGCTTTCTTT.

This chain connects TRBV5-1 to TRBJ2-5, with a weak D call TRBD1 (8 bases). The germline V and J ends were trimmed by 0 bases and 9 bases, with 21 bases remaining between them. The CDR3 contains 16 residues. Germline lookup yields CDR1 SGHRS and CDR2 YFSETQ. The CDR3 DNA is TGCGCCAGCAGCTTGGGGTCGGGACAGGCCGGGAGGCCCCAGTACTTC. Translation gives CASSLGSGQAGRPQYF.

The V call is TRBV2, the J call TRBJ2-1; possibly TRBD2 for D (6 bases). The CDR3 has 14 amino acids. Germline V gene data show CDR1 as SNHLY and CDR2 as FYNNEI. The V end lost 6 bases, the J end lost 7 bases, and 16 bases lay between the germline ends. CDR3: CASRYSRGGNEQFF. The CDR3, as DNA: TGTGCCAGCAGGTACTCGCGGGGAGGAAATGAGCAGTTCTTC.

V is TRBV29-1 and J is TRBJ1-2; 7 positions agree with TRBD1. Germline V lookup: CDR1 SQVTM, CDR2 ANQGSEA. The CDR3 length is 11 residues. V trimming: 4 bases; J trimming: 4 bases; junction bases outside the gene matches: 0. CDR3 amino acids: CSVGDSYGYTF. CDR3 nucleotide sequence: TGCAGCGTTGGGGACAGCTATGGCTACACCTTC.

This clone showed up just once. The chain is built from TRBV28 and TRBJ1-2, with D unclear. V was shortened by 10 bases and J by 4 bases, with 13 bases between the two germline ends. This CDR3 has 12 amino acids. Germline V CDR1 and CDR2: MDHEN, SYDVKM. The CDR3 spells CATFRRFYGYTF. In nucleotides, the CDR3 is TGTGCCACCTTTCGGAGGTTCTATGGCTACACCTTC.

The V and J genes are TRBV19 and TRBJ1-2, with D possibly TRBD1 on 5 matching bases. Germline assignment: CDR1 LNHDA and CDR2 SQIVND (reference sequence). CDR3 length: 13 residues. Trimming removed 5 bases at V and 6 bases at J, with 13 bases between. The CDR3 sequence is CASSGGIYDGYTF. The CDR3, as DNA: TGTGCCAGTAGTGGGGGGATTTATGATGGCTACACCTTC.

The rearrangement links TRBV6-5 to TRBJ2-3, with 9 bases lining up with TRBD2. V trimming: 2 bases; J trimming: 3 bases; junction bases outside the gene matches: 3. Germline values: CDR1 MNHEY, CDR2 SVGAGI. This CDR3 spans 15 amino acids. CDR3 DNA: TGTGCCAGCAGTTACGCGGGAGGGCTTACAGATACGCAGTATTTT. Encoded protein: CASSYAGGLTDTQYF.

V gene TRBV28 combines with J gene TRBJ2-7; TRBD1 agrees at 8 bases. The V gene's germline CDR1 is MDHEN and CDR2 SYDVKM. The CDR3 extends over 17 amino acids. After removal of 2 bases from V and 7 bases from J, the junction contained 16 bases not matched to a gene. CDR3 protein: CASSLVGFWQGAHEQYF. The CDR3 DNA follows: TGTGCCAGCAGTTTAGTGGGTTTTTGGCAGGGGGCGCATGAGCAGTACTTC.

The chain uses TRBV19 and TRBJ1-1, with 10 bases that match TRBD1. J was trimmed by 5 bases and V by 3 bases; bases with no gene match: 6. Germline-derived CDR1 and CDR2 are LNHDA and SQIVND (reference sequence). CDR3 length: 15 residues. The CDR3 coding sequence is TGTGCCAGTAGTATTCTGACAGGGGGCGGAACTGAAGCTTTCTTT. It translates to CASSILTGGGTEAFF. The full variable domain, completed using reference TRBV19 and TRBJ1-1, is DGGITQSPKYLFRKEGQNVTLSCEQNLNHDAMYWYRQDPGQGLRLIYYSQIVNDFQKGDIAEGYSVSREKKESFPLTVTSAQKNPTAFYLCASSILTGGGTEAFFGQGTRLTVV.

V usage is TRBV12-3 or TRBV12-4 and J usage is TRBJ1-2; maybe TRBD1 (6 bases). The CDR3 length is 12 residues. The germline V and J ends were trimmed by 2 bases and 8 bases, with 9 bases remaining between them. The CDR3 DNA sequence: TGTGCCAGCAGTTTACACAGGGTCGGCTACACCTTC. This sequence encodes CASSLHRVGYTF.